One sample yielded the 2 T cell receptor beta chains listed below, sequenced in a study of CD8+ T cells in alopecia areata. Sequencing relied on a cDNA template that was reverse transcribed from extracted RNA. The protocol was immunoSEQ multiplex PCR, while the TCRdb copy is restricted to in-frame clones and leaves out a portion. Of over 150,000 clones listed, less than 70% were seen once; the top ten hold around 14%. The treatment denotes: oral pan-JAK inhibitor, 5-10 mg twice daily. This material consisted of CD4+ T cells sorted from blood, taken at week 24, from a patient treated with tofacitinib. These receptors all come from a human donor with alopecia areata.

The chain carries TRBV9 and TRBJ2-1; 13 bases align to TRBD2. J lost 8 bases, V lost 4 bases, and 9 bases had no gene match. The germline V gene encodes CDR1 SGDLS and CDR2 YYNGEE. This CDR3 region has 16 residues. CDR3 nucleotides: TGTGCCAGCAGCCCCCGACTAGCGGGGGGCGTGGATGAGCAGTTCTTC. It yields the protein CASSPRLAGGVDEQFF.

V is TRBV30 and J is TRBJ1-3; D unresolved. Germline CDR1 and CDR2: GTSNPN and SVGIG (reference sequence). The V end was cut by 2 bases, the J end by 0 bases, with 11 bases between. CDR3 size: 15 residues. The CDR3: CAWSRDSSSGNTIYF. CDR3 DNA: TGTGCCTGGAGTAGAGACTCCAGCTCTGGAAACACCATATATTTT. The full variable domain, rest sourced from reference TRBV30 and TRBJ1-3, is SQTIHQWPATLVQPVGSPLSLECTVEGTSNPNLYWYRQAAGRGLQLLFYSVGIGQISSEVPQNLSASRPQDRQFILSSKKLLLSDSGFYLCAWSRDSSSGNTIYFGEGSWLTVV.